This T cell receptor (beta chain) was found in a study of T cell repertoires in ileal Crohn's disease. Study details: Operated complications were stricturing disease (61%) and penetrating disease (about 39%).

Per sample, about 460 nanograms of biopsy DNA were TCRB immunosequenced. The repertoire was sequenced with immunoSEQ multiplex PCR; TCRdb's copy has only in-frame clones and lacks some. The sample has fewer than 3,000 clones; more than 65% are singletons. Sequencing was carried out using ileal tissue. This receptor was taken from an adult with Crohn's disease.

The DNA of the CDR3 is TGTGCCAGCAGCGTAGGGGTTAGCGGGACCCGCTACGAGCAGTACTTC. It encodes CASSVGVSGTRYEQYF. The genes are TRBV9 and TRBJ2-7; 8 bases align to TRBD2. There are 16 residues in the CDR3. The germline V gene has CDR1 SGDLS and CDR2 YYNGEE. Trimming took 0 bases from V and 3 from J; bases not matched to a gene: 8.